This TCR beta chain comes out of a study of response to subunit inactivated influenza vaccine. The CDR3 sequence is 13 residues long. Trimming took off 3 bases at V and 4 bases at J, with 9 bases between the two ends. One entry per CDR3 protein, called by TCRdb with MiXCR from the RT-PCR reads. Here the sample spans roughly 700,000 distinct CDR3 sequences, 11% to 15% being singletons. The rearrangement links TRBV12-3 or TRBV12-4 to TRBJ1-2; no firm D call. The TCR sequence derives from a man in his fifties who received an inactivated influenza vaccine. Sequences were derived from PBMCs from blood, sampled roughly 15 days before vaccination. The CDR3 sequence is CASSFVPSYGYTF. CDR3 nucleotide sequence: TGTGCCAGCAGTTTTGTTCCATCCTATGGCTACACCTTC.